A selection of T cell receptor beta chains follows, all from one sample in a study of T-cell reconstitution after alpha-beta-depleted transplantation in children. TCRdb itself ran the PCR reads through MiXCR, one entry per CDR3 protein. In the table there are hundreds of thousands of distinct CDR3 sequences, around 15% of which are singletons. The specimen was PBMCs, mostly from graft donor cells, collected 360 days after TCRalphabeta/CD19-depleted stem cell transplant. The receptors derive from a boy younger than two who had a stem cell transplant for Wiskott-Aldrich syndrome, so the T cells may come from the graft donor. Each CDR3 is given with its conserved first and last residue. Fields, in order: clone size, J gene, V gene, D gene, CDR3 DNA, CDR3 protein. D genes are given only for firm matches. The listing skips clone size in some rows; elsewhere it reads once, few, many or a size class.

NA	TRBJ1-5	TRBV12-3/TRBV12-4	NA	TGTGCCAGCAGCCTAGGCCCCCTCAATCAGCCCCAGCATTTT	CASSLGPLNQPQHF
few	TRBJ2-2	TRBV5-1	NA	TGCGCCAGCAGCTTGTCCCTAGCGAGTACCGGGGAGCTGTTTTTT	CASSLSLASTGELFF
few	TRBJ1-6	TRBV12-3/TRBV12-4	NA	TGTGCCAGCAGTTTAAGGCCAGGATATAATTCACCCCTCCACTTT	CASSLRPGYNSPLHF
NA	TRBJ2-5	TRBV5-1	NA	TGCGCCAGCAGCTTTGTAGGGGTGCAAGAGACCCAGTACTTC	CASSFVGVQETQYF
NA	TRBJ2-3	TRBV29-1	NA	TGCAGCGTTCTTCTAGCGGATACGCAGTATTTT	CSVLLADTQYF
few	TRBJ1-1	TRBV18	TRBD1	TGTGCCAGCTCACCACGCGGGACAGGGTTGTGGACTGAAGCTTTCTTT	CASSPRGTGLWTEAFF
few	TRBJ2-5	TRBV5-1	NA	TGCGCCAGCAGGTGGAGTCTAGCTCAAGAGACCCAGTACTTC	CASRWSLAQETQYF
few	TRBJ2-5	TRBV10-3	NA	TGTGCCATTGGGCCCAGGCCCCCGTACCAAGAGACCCAGTACTTC	CAIGPRPPYQETQYF
few	TRBJ2-1	TRBV27	NA	TGTGCCAGCAGCCCCCAAACTAGGGAGTTGAATGAGCAGTTCTTC	CASSPQTRELNEQFF
few	TRBJ1-1	TRBV7-9	TRBD1	TGTGCCAGCAGGCACAGGGGGGAATTTAACACTGAAGCTTTCTTT	CASRHRGEFNTEAFF
few	TRBJ2-2	TRBV4-3	TRBD2	TGCGCCAGCAGCCAAGCAGGAGCGGGAGGGGCCGGGGAGCTGTTTTTT	CASSQAGAGGAGELFF
NA	TRBJ2-3	TRBV7-7	NA	TGTGCCAGCAGCTTAATTCCGGGGGGCACAGATACGCAGTATTTT	CASSLIPGGTDTQYF
few	TRBJ2-7	TRBV4-1	TRBD1	TGCGCCAGCAGCCAAGTGACAGGGTTCGAGCAGTACTTC	CASSQVTGFEQYF
NA	TRBJ2-7	TRBV20-1	TRBD1	TGCAGTGCTGGCAGGGGGTCTTCCTACGAGCAGTACTTC	CSAGRGSSYEQYF
few	TRBJ2-7	TRBV24-1	NA	TGTGCCACCAGATCCGGGATTAAGGCGGTCTACGAGCAGTACTTC	CATRSGIKAVYEQYF
few	TRBJ2-3	TRBV7-2	TRBD2	TGTGCCAGCAGCCCCCTGTCGTTAGCGGGGTTAGATACGCAGTATTTT	CASSPLSLAGLDTQYF
many	TRBJ2-5	TRBV10-3	TRBD2	TGTGCCATCAGTGACACCAGCGGGAGTAGCCAAGAGACCCAGTACTTC	CAISDTSGSSQETQYF
many	TRBJ2-3	TRBV12-3/TRBV12-4	NA	TGTGCCAGCAGTTTAGGGGTGGGGAGCGGCACAGATACGCAGTATTTT	CASSLGVGSGTDTQYF
many	TRBJ2-3	TRBV11-2	NA	TGTGCCAGCAGCCCACCGACTCTATTGGCAGCAGATACGCAGTATTTT	CASSPPTLLAADTQYF
NA	TRBJ1-4	TRBV12-3/TRBV12-4	NA	TGTGCCAGCAGTTTATCTCCTTTCCAAAAACTGTTTTTT	CASSLSPFQKLFF
NA	TRBJ2-1	TRBV7-9	NA	TGTGCCAGCAGCGTAGGACTCATCCTGGATGAGCAGTTCTTC	CASSVGLILDEQFF
NA	TRBJ1-3	TRBV18	NA	TGTGCCAGCTCACCCCTTCAACAGGCGACTGGAAACACCATATATTTT	CASSPLQQATGNTIYF
NA	TRBJ2-3	TRBV10-3	TRBD1	TGTGCCATCAGTGACTCCCCGGGACAGCGGACAGATACGCAGTATTTT	CAISDSPGQRTDTQYF
NA	TRBJ2-5	TRBV28	TRBD2	TGTGCCAGCAGTTTTCCGAAGCGGGGGGCACAAGAGACCCAGTACTTC	CASSFPKRGAQETQYF
NA	TRBJ2-7	TRBV11-2	NA	TGTGCCAGCAGCTTAGTTGCGGACACCCACTACGAGCAGTACTTC	CASSLVADTHYEQYF
NA	TRBJ1-2	TRBV2	NA	TGTGCCAGCAGTGACCCTGGTCTGGGAAACTATGGCTACACCTTC	CASSDPGLGNYGYTF
NA	TRBJ2-7	TRBV6-5	NA	TGTGCCAGCAGTATGACCGGGACACTTTCCTACGAGCAGTACTTC	CASSMTGTLSYEQYF
few	TRBJ2-1	TRBV6-5	TRBD2	TGTGCCAGCTCCCGACTAGCGGCCTACCGCTCCTACAATGAGCAGTTCTTC	CASSRLAAYRSYNEQFF
few	TRBJ1-4	TRBV19	NA	TGTGCCAGTAGTACGCGTAATGAAAAACTGTTTTTT	CASSTRNEKLFF
few	TRBJ1-6	TRBV12-3/TRBV12-4	TRBD1	TGTGCCAGCAGTTTCGTGGACAGGGGAACCCTCATCTTT	CASSFVDRGTLIF
NA	TRBJ2-1	TRBV2	TRBD2	TGTGCCAGCAGTCGAGAGTGGGCTAGCGGGACAGAGCAGTTCTTC	CASSREWASGTEQFF
many	TRBJ1-1	TRBV15	NA	TGTGCCACCAGCAGGGGGCAACGGACTGAAGCTTTCTTT	CATSRGQRTEAFF
NA	TRBJ2-7	TRBV7-9	TRBD1	TGTGCCAGCAGCGCGGACAGGACTCGCTACGAGCAGTACTTC	CASSADRTRYEQYF
few	TRBJ2-7	TRBV12-3/TRBV12-4	TRBD1	TGTGCCAGCAGCCGGACAGGGAAAGATAGGTACGAGCAGTACTTC	CASSRTGKDRYEQYF
few	TRBJ2-1	TRBV19	TRBD2	TGTGCCAGCCAACACCGGGCGGGACTAGCGGGATGGAGCTCCTACAATGAGCAGTTCTTC	CASQHRAGLAGWSSYNEQFF
NA	TRBJ1-1	TRBV4-1	NA	TGCGCCAGCAGCCAAAGGCGCGTGGACACTGAAGCTTTCTTT	CASSQRRVDTEAFF
few	TRBJ2-5	TRBV5-1	NA	TGCGCCAGCAGCTCCGGACTCCCCCAAGGAGAGACCCAGTACTTC	CASSSGLPQGETQYF
NA	TRBJ1-6	TRBV12-3/TRBV12-4	NA	TGTGCCAGCAGTTTAACGGGAAATAATTCACCCCTCCACTTT	CASSLTGNNSPLHF
NA	TRBJ1-2	TRBV7-9	NA	TGTGCCAGCAGCTTAGTCCGGACAGCACATGGCTACACCTTC	CASSLVRTAHGYTF
NA	TRBJ1-6	TRBV10-3	NA	TGTGCCATCAGTGAGACAGGGACTTCACCCCTCCACTTT	CAISETGTSPLHF
once	TRBJ2-7	TRBV10-3	NA	TGTGCCATCAGTGATAGGTCACTAGCTAACTACGAGCAGTACTTC	CAISDRSLANYEQYF
NA	TRBJ1-1	TRBV4-3	NA	TGCGCCAGCAGCCAAGATTCGAGGACTGAAGCTTTCTTT	CASSQDSRTEAFF
NA	TRBJ2-5	TRBV6-5	TRBD2	TGTGCCAGCAGTTACAATCTAGCGGGCCAAGAGACCCAGTACTTC	CASSYNLAGQETQYF
many	TRBJ2-3	TRBV28	NA	TGTGCCAGCAGTTACCTCTCGGATACGCAGTATTTT	CASSYLSDTQYF
NA	TRBJ2-5	TRBV2	TRBD1	TGTGCCAGCAGTGGGGTCCCAGGGGGCGCGACCCAGTACTTC	CASSGVPGGATQYF
few	TRBJ2-7	TRBV11-2	TRBD2	TGTGCCAGCAGCATTAGAGCTAGCGGGAGCGAGCAGTACTTC	CASSIRASGSEQYF
NA	TRBJ2-7	TRBV5-1	NA	TGCGCCAGCAGCTTGGAGGGTAAGGCCTACGAGCAGTACTTC	CASSLEGKAYEQYF
few	TRBJ2-7	TRBV12-3/TRBV12-4	TRBD2	TGTGCCAGCAGTTTCTATGGGCCACTAGCGGACCAAAGCGAGCAGTACTTC	CASSFYGPLADQSEQYF
NA	TRBJ2-7	TRBV5-1	TRBD1	TGCGCCAGCAGGGGGACAGGGGGCGAGAGTTCCTACGAGCAGTACTTC	CASRGTGGESSYEQYF
NA	TRBJ2-5	TRBV4-3	TRBD1	TGCGCCAGCAGCCAAGTCGCCACAGGGGAGGAGACCCAGTACTTC	CASSQVATGEETQYF
few	TRBJ1-5	TRBV4-1	NA	TGCGCCAGCAGCCAAGCAAGAATGAGGACAGTAATCCAGACGGAGCCCCAGCATTTT	CASSQARMRTVIQTEPQHF
NA	TRBJ1-1	TRBV6-5	NA	TGTGCCAGCAGCTACAGTGGAGTTAACACTGAAGCTTTCTTT	CASSYSGVNTEAFF
few	TRBJ2-1	TRBV12-3/TRBV12-4	NA	TGTGCCAGCAGTTTGTATGGGGAGCAGTTCTTC	CASSLYGEQFF
few	TRBJ2-7	TRBV20-1	NA	TGCAGTGCTAGGGGGGTCGAAGGATCCTACGAGCAGTACTTC	CSARGVEGSYEQYF